The T cell receptor beta chain under discussion was sequenced for a study of tumor-infiltrating lymphocytes in primary liver carcinoma. On this clonotype: The junction does not match germline at one end; this may be a read error.

It was from about 19-30 mg of unsorted bulk tissue that RNA and DNA were co-extracted. A primer matching the constant region was used to make TCR beta cDNA from approximately 520 ng of total RNA. Three nested multiplex PCR rounds, a slightly modified ARM-PCR method, built the TCR beta libraries. Amplification in the first two PCR rounds was performed using TRBV1-TRBV30 forward primers and a C-beta reverse primer for around 10 cycles each. TCRdb analysed the multiplex PCR reads with MiXCR anew, one entry per CDR3 protein. The sample yields about 54,000 distinct CDR3 sequences, around 79% seen once. There are 15 residues in the CDR3. CDR1 and CDR2 (germline): SGHNT, YENEEA.

The chain uses TRBV11-3 and TRBJ2-2; either TRBD1 or TRBD2 may fit D (5 bases each). Sequencing was performed on liver tumor tissue from sampling region 2. Sample subset: tumor region T2, inferior pole. This clonotype was sampled from a man in his forties with primary liver carcinoma and hepatitis B virus infection. The CDR3, as DNA: TGTGTCAGGAGCTTAGGACATGTTGACACCGGGGAGCTCTTTTTT. Encoded protein: CVRSLGHVDTGELFF.